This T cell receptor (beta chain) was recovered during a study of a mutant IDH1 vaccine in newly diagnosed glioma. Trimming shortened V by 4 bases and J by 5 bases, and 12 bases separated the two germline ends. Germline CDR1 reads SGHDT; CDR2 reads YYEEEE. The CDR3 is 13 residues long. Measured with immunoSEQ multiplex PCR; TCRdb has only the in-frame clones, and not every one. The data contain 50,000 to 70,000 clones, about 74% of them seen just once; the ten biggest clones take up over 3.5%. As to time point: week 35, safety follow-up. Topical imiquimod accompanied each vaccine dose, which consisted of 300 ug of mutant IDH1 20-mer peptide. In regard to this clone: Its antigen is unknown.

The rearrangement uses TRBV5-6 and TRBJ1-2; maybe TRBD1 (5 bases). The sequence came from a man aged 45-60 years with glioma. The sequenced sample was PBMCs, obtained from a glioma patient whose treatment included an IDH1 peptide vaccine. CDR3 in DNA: TGTGCCAGCAGCCTACCTACAGGTTATGGCTACACCTTC. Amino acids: CASSLPTGYGYTF.